A selection of T cell receptor beta chains follows, all from one sample in a study of T cell changes during pregnancy in multiple sclerosis. The repertoire was sequenced with immunoSEQ multiplex PCR; TCRdb's copy has only in-frame clones and lacks some. The top ten hold roughly 3.7% of the sample, which has 60,000 to 85,000 clones, more than 90% seen once. The material was peripheral blood, obtained after pregnancy. These TCRs come from a female donor in good health, enrolled as a control in a pregnancy study. CDR3s include the opening cysteine and the closing phenylalanine or tryptophan. The D gene is left open where the match is weak. Only part of the rows carry a size: once, few, many, or a class if the clone is expanded.

CDR3: CASSSGTGAYETQYF
DNA: TGTGCCAGTAGTAGTGGGACAGGGGCCTACGAGACCCAGTACTTC
length: 15
J: TRBJ2-5
V: TRBV19
D: TRBD1
size: NA

CDR3: CASSVQGNINQPQHF
DNA: TGTGCCAGCAGTGTCCAGGGTAATATCAATCAGCCCCAGCATTTT
length: 15
J: TRBJ1-5
V: TRBV6-1
D: NA
size: NA

CDR3: CSVGGETEAFF
DNA: TGCAGTGTCGGAGGCGAGACTGAAGCTTTCTTT
length: 11
J: TRBJ1-1
V: TRBV20-1
D: NA
size: NA

CDR3: CASSRDRYNSPLHF
DNA: TGTGCCAGCAGCCGGGACAGGTATAATTCACCCCTCCACTTT
length: 14
J: TRBJ1-6
V: TRBV7-2
D: TRBD1
size: NA

CDR3: CASNGHPNTGELFF
DNA: TGTGCCAGTAACGGACACCCGAACACCGGGGAGCTGTTTTTT
length: 14
J: TRBJ2-2
V: TRBV19
D: NA
size: NA

CDR3: CAWSGLSASTDTQYF
DNA: TGTGCCTGGAGTGGCCTAAGCGCTAGCACAGATACGCAGTATTTT
length: 15
J: TRBJ2-3
V: TRBV30
D: NA
size: once

CDR3: CASSLGFSGDRETGELFF
DNA: TGCGCCAGCAGCTTGGGTTTTTCGGGCGACAGGGAAACCGGGGAGCTGTTTTTT
length: 18
J: TRBJ2-2
V: TRBV5-1
D: TRBD1
size: NA

CDR3: CASGGGGIFNYGYTF
DNA: TGTGCCAGCGGGGGAGGGGGGATCTTTAACTATGGCTACACCTTC
length: 15
J: TRBJ1-2
V: TRBV28
D: NA
size: NA

CDR3: CSVSRGLPNTGELFF
DNA: TGCAGCGTCTCCCGGGGACTACCGAACACCGGGGAGCTGTTTTTT
length: 15
J: TRBJ2-2
V: TRBV29-1
D: TRBD2
size: NA

CDR3: CASRPTGGDTGELFF
DNA: TGTGCCAGCAGACCCACAGGGGGGGACACCGGGGAGCTGTTTTTT
length: 15
J: TRBJ2-2
V: TRBV28
D: NA
size: NA

CDR3: CASSLSGLAGTGELFF
DNA: TGTGCCAGCAGCTTATCCGGACTAGCGGGAACCGGGGAGCTGTTTTTT
length: 16
J: TRBJ2-2
V: TRBV9
D: TRBD2
size: NA

CDR3: CASSSDRGLQEQFF
DNA: TGTGCCAGCAGCTCGGACAGGGGGCTACAAGAGCAGTTCTTC
length: 14
J: TRBJ2-1
V: TRBV7-9
D: TRBD1
size: NA

CDR3: CASSPSGRLTYEQYF
DNA: TGTGCCAGCAGCCCCAGCGGGAGGCTTACCTACGAGCAGTACTTC
length: 15
J: TRBJ2-7
V: TRBV5-4
D: TRBD2
size: NA

CDR3: CASSLASGSEQYF
DNA: TGCGCCAGCAGCTTGGCCTCGGGTTCCGAGCAGTACTTC
length: 13
J: TRBJ2-7
V: TRBV5-1
D: NA
size: NA

CDR3: CASSAATGEGEKLFF
DNA: TGTGCCAGCAGCGCCGCGACAGGGGAGGGAGAAAAACTGTTTTTT
length: 15
J: TRBJ1-4
V: TRBV9
D: TRBD1
size: NA

CDR3: CASSLKREGFTDTQYF
DNA: TGTGCCAGCAGCCTGAAGCGGGAGGGGTTCACAGATACGCAGTATTTT
length: 16
J: TRBJ2-3
V: TRBV5-4
D: TRBD2
size: NA

CDR3: CASSLVDATWGGGYEQYF
DNA: TGTGCCAGCAGCTTAGTCGACGCGACATGGGGCGGGGGATACGAGCAGTACTTC
length: 18
J: TRBJ2-7
V: TRBV7-8
D: TRBD2
size: NA

CDR3: CASSPGTRGRNEQFF
DNA: TGCGCCAGCAGTCCTGGGACTAGGGGTCGGAATGAGCAGTTCTTC
length: 15
J: TRBJ2-1
V: TRBV5-1
D: TRBD2
size: NA

CDR3: CASSTSRLAAPDTQYF
DNA: TGTGCCAGCAGCACCTCCCGACTAGCGGCTCCAGATACGCAGTATTTT
length: 16
J: TRBJ2-3
V: TRBV5-6
D: TRBD2
size: NA

CDR3: CASAGQGALEQYF
DNA: TGTGCCTCGGCGGGACAGGGTGCCTTGGAGCAGTACTTC
length: 13
J: TRBJ2-7
V: TRBV10-3
D: TRBD1
size: NA

CDR3: CASSTGQTYGSEQFF
DNA: TGTGCCAGCAGCACCGGACAGACCTATGGTAGTGAGCAGTTCTTC
length: 15
J: TRBJ2-1
V: TRBV11-3
D: NA
size: NA

CDR3: CASSLAWGRGGYTF
DNA: TGTGCCAGCAGCTTAGCGTGGGGCCGGGGGGGCTACACCTTC
length: 14
J: TRBJ1-2
V: TRBV7-2
D: NA
size: NA

CDR3: CASSLRAAEQYF
DNA: TGTGCCAGCAGCCTCAGGGCGGCCGAGCAGTACTTC
length: 12
J: TRBJ2-7
V: TRBV28
D: NA
size: NA

CDR3: CASSYGLDRGKAFF
DNA: TGTGCCAGCAGCTATGGCCTAGACAGGGGTAAAGCTTTCTTT
length: 14
J: TRBJ1-1
V: TRBV5-6
D: TRBD1
size: NA

CDR3: CASSQEGLPGQSYEQYF
DNA: TGCGCCAGCAGCCAAGAAGGGCTTCCGGGACAGTCCTACGAGCAGTACTTC
length: 17
J: TRBJ2-7
V: TRBV4-1
D: TRBD1
size: NA

CDR3: CASRSGTGAYEQYF
DNA: TGTGCCAGCAGGTCCGGGACAGGGGCCTACGAGCAGTACTTC
length: 14
J: TRBJ2-7
V: TRBV6-6
D: TRBD1
size: NA

CDR3: CSAEGGDTEAFF
DNA: TGCAGCGCAGAAGGCGGGGACACTGAAGCTTTCTTT
length: 12
J: TRBJ1-1
V: TRBV29-1
D: NA
size: few

CDR3: CASSYISYQETQYF
DNA: TGTGCCAGCAGTTACATCTCTTACCAAGAGACCCAGTACTTC
length: 14
J: TRBJ2-5
V: TRBV6-6
D: NA
size: NA

CDR3: CASSPTLGVAYEQYF
DNA: TGTGCCAGCAGCCCAACGCTGGGAGTAGCCTACGAGCAGTACTTC
length: 15
J: TRBJ2-7
V: TRBV7-9
D: NA
size: NA

CDR3: CASSLIVLSGGTGELFF
DNA: TGTGCCAGCAGCTTAATCGTCTTGTCAGGGGGCACCGGGGAGCTGTTTTTT
length: 17
J: TRBJ2-2
V: TRBV7-3
D: TRBD1
size: NA

CDR3: CASSLDRGRYEQYF
DNA: TGTGCCAGCAGCTTGGACAGGGGGCGCTACGAGCAGTACTTC
length: 14
J: TRBJ2-7
V: TRBV5-6
D: TRBD1
size: NA

CDR3: CASSIDAKGLGAGEKLFF
DNA: TGTGCCAGTAGTATAGATGCTAAAGGGCTGGGGGCAGGTGAAAAACTGTTTTTT
length: 18
J: TRBJ1-4
V: TRBV19
D: NA
size: NA

CDR3: CASTDRTGRQPQHF
DNA: TGTGCCAGCACCGATAGGACAGGGAGGCAGCCCCAGCATTTT
length: 14
J: TRBJ1-5
V: TRBV5-6
D: TRBD1
size: NA

CDR3: CAWSVPWTQEAFF
DNA: TGTGCCTGGAGTGTACCGTGGACACAAGAAGCTTTCTTT
length: 13
J: TRBJ1-1
V: TRBV30
D: NA
size: NA

CDR3: CASSSPPDRANVLTF
DNA: TGTGCCAGCAGTTCCCCCCCGGACAGGGCCAACGTCCTGACTTTC
length: 15
J: TRBJ2-6
V: TRBV27
D: NA
size: NA

CDR3: CASSSGTGPDTQYF
DNA: TGTGCCAGCAGCTCCGGGACAGGGCCAGATACGCAGTATTTT
length: 14
J: TRBJ2-3
V: TRBV5-5
D: TRBD1
size: NA

CDR3: CATSRLAGLRQYF
DNA: TGTGCCACGTCCCGCCTAGCGGGCCTTAGGCAGTACTTC
length: 13
J: TRBJ2-7
V: TRBV6-5
D: TRBD2
size: NA